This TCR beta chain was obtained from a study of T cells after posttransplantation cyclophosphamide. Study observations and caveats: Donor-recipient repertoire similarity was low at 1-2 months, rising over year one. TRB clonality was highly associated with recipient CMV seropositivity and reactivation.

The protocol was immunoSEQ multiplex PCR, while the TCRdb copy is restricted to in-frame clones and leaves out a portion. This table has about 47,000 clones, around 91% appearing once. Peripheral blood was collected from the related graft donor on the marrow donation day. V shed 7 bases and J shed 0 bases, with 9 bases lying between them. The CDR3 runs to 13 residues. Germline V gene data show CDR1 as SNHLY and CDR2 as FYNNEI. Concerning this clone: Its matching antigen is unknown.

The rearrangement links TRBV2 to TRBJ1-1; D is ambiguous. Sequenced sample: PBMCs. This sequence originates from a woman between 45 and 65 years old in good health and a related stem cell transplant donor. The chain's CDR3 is CASTPGLNTEAFF. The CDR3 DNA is TGTGCCAGCACCCCCGGTTTGAACACTGAAGCTTTCTTT.